This T cell receptor beta chain was documented in a study of T cells in Graves' hyperthyroidism and ophthalmopathy. Study in general: Pretreatment peripheral blood was obtained at initial diagnosis. Regarding the study as a whole: Ophthalmopathy stood apart from stable hyperthyroidism in a 13 V-J model.

The investigators amplified TCR beta CDR3 regions from RNA transcripts. The TCR CDR3 was amplified in a first-round RT-PCR using the HTBI primer set. TCRdb re-derived calls from the multiplex PCR reads in MiXCR, one entry per CDR3 protein. The sample shows around 350,000 distinct CDR3 sequences, roughly 25% of them seen only once. This clonotype was detected a few times. The antigen remains undetermined. Disease duration under 2 months; hyperthyroidism patients were aged 18 to 65. The sequencing input was blood. The clonotype was recovered from a man in his forties or fifties with Graves' hyperthyroidism.

CDR3 loop: CASSPNRGETQYF. The CDR3 DNA reads TGTGCCAGCTCACCGAACAGGGGAGAGACCCAGTACTTC. The rearrangement uses TRBV18 and TRBJ2-5, with 7 bases lining up with TRBD1. The CDR3 spans 13 residues. The J segment lost 4 bases and the V segment lost 3 bases, leaving 2 bases of the junction unmatched. Looked up from germline, CDR1 is KGHSH and CDR2 is LQKENI.